This TCR beta chain was identified in a study of beta chain features in type 1 diabetes. Study-level findings and limits: The analysis here could not establish whether HLA type shapes TCRB rearrangement. Type 1 diabetes patients showed a moderate but significant shortening of TCRB CDR3s in all four CD4+ subsets.

Isolated RNA was reverse transcribed in full, so expressed TCRB transcripts were sequenced. Here immunoSEQ multiplex PCR was the method, and the copy in TCRdb shows in-frame clones only, minus some. There are 100,000 to 150,000 clones in the sample; 7% to 10% occur only once, and about 0.7% lies in the top ten. This clone was observed a handful of times. The antigen is unknown. This CDR3 spans 13 amino acids. V lost 3 bases and J lost 3, with 7 bases in between. Germline CDR1 SGHAT, CDR2 FQNNGV. The clonotype was recovered from a man aged 25 to 40 with type 1 diabetes. The specimen was central memory CD4+ T cells from blood. This chain uses TRBV11-2 with TRBJ2-3; D is unclear. Here the CDR3 DNA reads TGTGCCAGCAGCTTCCCCGGGACAGATACGCAGTATTTT. Its protein is CASSFPGTDTQYF.